The present T cell receptor beta chain was sequenced within a study of tumor and adjacent non-tumor tissue in lung cancer. Study-wide context: Each sample yielded around 4.2 million productive TCRbeta reads on average.

The germline CDR1 and CDR2 sequences are DFQATT and SNEGSKA (reference sequence). The CDR3 consists of 15 residues. Comments on this clonotype: Possible read error: a much larger clone is one base away.

TCRbeta libraries were built with three rounds of nested PCR, modified from ARM-PCR. TCRdb ran MiXCR on the multiplex PCR reads and lists one entry per CDR3 protein. The data show 90,000 to 100,000 distinct CDR3 sequences, 80% seen once. RNA was extracted from bulk tissue without any cell sorting. The normal lung tissue was taken more than 3 cm from the tumor edge. This TCR was recovered from a man aged 55 to 70 with small cell lung cancer. The sequencing sample was made of distant non-tumor lung tissue. V is TRBV20-1 and J is TRBJ2-1; tentative D call: TRBD2 (5 bases). In nucleotides, the CDR3 is TGCATTGCGCTCCCCCCAGCGGTGTCCTACAATGAGCAGTTCTTC. Translation gives CIALPPAVSYNEQFF.